This TCR beta chain was identified in a study of blood T cell repertoires in COVID-19. Whole-study context: Acute-phase and convalescent COVID-19 samples originated in the United States, Italy and Spain.

Seattle's cohort entered during active infection and was followed longitudinally. Libraries were prepared by immunoSEQ multiplex PCR; TCRdb keeps only in-frame clonotypes and omits some of them. The sample consists of 80,000 to 100,000 clones, roughly 90% of them appearing once. The specimen was peripheral blood. The receptor's source is a human donor with COVID-19, enrolled during active disease. The donor label of this sample is uncertain.

CDR3 nucleotides: TGTGCCAGCACCCTGAGCGGGGAGAGCTCCTACAATGAGCAGTTCTTC. Its protein product is CASTLSGESSYNEQFF. The chain recombines TRBV3-1 (or the pseudogene TRBV3-2) with TRBJ2-1, with 7 bases aligning to TRBD2. Trimming cost V 7 bases and J 0 bases; bases outside gene matches: 9. Germline CDR1 LGHDT, CDR2 YNNKEL (reference sequence). CDR3 size: 16 residues.